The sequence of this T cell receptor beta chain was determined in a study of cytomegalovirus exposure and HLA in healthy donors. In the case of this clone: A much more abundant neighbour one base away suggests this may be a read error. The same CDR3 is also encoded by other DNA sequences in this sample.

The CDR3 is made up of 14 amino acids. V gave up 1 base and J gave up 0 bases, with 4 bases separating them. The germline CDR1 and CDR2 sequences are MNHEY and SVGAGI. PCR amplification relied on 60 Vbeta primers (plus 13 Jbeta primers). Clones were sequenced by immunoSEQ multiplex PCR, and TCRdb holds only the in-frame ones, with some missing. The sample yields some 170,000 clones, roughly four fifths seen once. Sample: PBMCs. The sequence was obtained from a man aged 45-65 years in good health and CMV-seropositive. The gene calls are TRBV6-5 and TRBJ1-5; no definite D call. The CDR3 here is CASSYYNSNQPQHF. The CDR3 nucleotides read TGTGCCAGCAGTTACTACAATAGCAATCAGCCCCAGCATTTT.